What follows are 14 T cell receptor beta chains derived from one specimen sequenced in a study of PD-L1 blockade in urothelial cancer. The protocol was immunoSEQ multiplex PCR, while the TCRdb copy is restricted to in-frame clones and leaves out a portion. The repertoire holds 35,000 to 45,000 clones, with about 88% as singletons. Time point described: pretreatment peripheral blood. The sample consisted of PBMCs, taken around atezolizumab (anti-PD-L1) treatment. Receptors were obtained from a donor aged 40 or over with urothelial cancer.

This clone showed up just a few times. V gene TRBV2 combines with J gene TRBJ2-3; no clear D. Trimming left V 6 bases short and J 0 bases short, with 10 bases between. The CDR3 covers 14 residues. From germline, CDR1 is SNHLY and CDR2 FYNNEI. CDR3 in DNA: TGTGCCAGCAGCCCCAACTTTAGCACAGATACGCAGTATTTT. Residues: CASSPNFSTDTQYF.

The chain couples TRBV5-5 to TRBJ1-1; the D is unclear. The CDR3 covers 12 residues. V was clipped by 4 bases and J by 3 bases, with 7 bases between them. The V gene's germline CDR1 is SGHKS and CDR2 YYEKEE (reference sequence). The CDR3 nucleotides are TGTGCCAGCAGCCGGAGGCACACTGAAGCTTTCTTT. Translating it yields CASSRRHTEAFF.

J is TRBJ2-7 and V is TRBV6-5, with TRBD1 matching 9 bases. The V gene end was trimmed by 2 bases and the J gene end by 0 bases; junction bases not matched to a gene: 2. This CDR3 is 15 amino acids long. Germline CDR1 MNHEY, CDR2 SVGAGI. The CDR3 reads CASSYGQGSSYEQYF. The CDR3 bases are TGTGCCAGCAGTTACGGACAGGGGAGCTCCTACGAGCAGTACTTC.

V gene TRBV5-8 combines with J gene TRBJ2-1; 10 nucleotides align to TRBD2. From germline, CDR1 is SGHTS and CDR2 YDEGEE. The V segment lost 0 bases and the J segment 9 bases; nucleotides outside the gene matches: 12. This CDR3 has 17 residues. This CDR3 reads CASSLAPSGRLGGEQFF. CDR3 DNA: TGTGCCAGCAGCTTGGCTCCTAGCGGGAGATTGGGGGGTGAGCAGTTCTTC.

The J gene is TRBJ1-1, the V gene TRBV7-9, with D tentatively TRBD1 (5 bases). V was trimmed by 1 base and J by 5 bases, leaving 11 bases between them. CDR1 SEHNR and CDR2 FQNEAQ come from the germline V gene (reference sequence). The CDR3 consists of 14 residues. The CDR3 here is CASSLGGAVTEAFF. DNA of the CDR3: TGTGCCAGCAGCTTAGGTGGGGCGGTAACTGAAGCTTTCTTT.

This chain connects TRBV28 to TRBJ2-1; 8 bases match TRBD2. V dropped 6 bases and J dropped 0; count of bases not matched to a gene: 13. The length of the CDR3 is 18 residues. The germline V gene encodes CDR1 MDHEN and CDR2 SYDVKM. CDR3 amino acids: CASRSLAEGTNSYNEQFF. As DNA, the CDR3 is TGTGCCAGCAGATCACTAGCGGAGGGAACTAACTCCTACAATGAGCAGTTCTTC.

The CDR3 here is CASGLSPTRTYKETQYF. The CDR3 DNA reads as TGTGCTAGTGGTTTGTCACCCACTCGGACTTATAAAGAGACCCAGTACTTC. V and J are TRBV12-5 and TRBJ2-5; perhaps TRBD2 as D (5 bases). The CDR3 is 17 amino acids. V dropped 2 bases and J dropped 3 bases, with 19 bases sitting between them. CDR1 and CDR2 from the germline V gene are LGHNT and FRNRAP.

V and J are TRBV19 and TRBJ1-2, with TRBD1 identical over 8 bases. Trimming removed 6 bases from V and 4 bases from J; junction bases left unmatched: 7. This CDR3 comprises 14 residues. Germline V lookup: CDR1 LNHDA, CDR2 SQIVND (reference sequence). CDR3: CASSKTGVGYGYTF. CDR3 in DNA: TGTGCCAGTAGCAAGACAGGGGTGGGCTATGGCTACACCTTC.

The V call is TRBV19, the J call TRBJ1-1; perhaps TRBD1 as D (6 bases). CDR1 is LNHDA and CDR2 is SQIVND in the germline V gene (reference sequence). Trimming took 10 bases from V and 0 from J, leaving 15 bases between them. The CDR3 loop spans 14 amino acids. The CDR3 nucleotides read TGTGCCACCGCCCAGGGGTTTCTGAACACTGAAGCTTTCTTT. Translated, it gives CATAQGFLNTEAFF. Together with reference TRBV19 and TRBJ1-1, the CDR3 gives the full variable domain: DGGITQSPKYLFRKEGQNVTLSCEQNLNHDAMYWYRQDPGQGLRLIYYSQIVNDFQKGDIAEGYSVSREKKESFPLTVTSAQKNPTAFYLCATAQGFLNTEAFFGQGTRLTVV.

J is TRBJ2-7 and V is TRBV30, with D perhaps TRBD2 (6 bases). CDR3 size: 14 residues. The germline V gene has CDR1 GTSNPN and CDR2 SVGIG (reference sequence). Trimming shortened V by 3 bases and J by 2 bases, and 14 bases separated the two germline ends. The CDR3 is CAWRSLATPYEQYF. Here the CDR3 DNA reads TGTGCCTGGAGGTCCCTAGCGACCCCCTACGAGCAGTACTTC.

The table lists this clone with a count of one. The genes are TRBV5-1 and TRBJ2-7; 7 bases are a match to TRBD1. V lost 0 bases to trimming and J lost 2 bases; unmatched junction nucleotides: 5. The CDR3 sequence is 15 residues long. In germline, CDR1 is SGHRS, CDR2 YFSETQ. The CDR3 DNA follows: TGCGCCAGCAGCTTGGCCCCAGGGGGAGCCTACGAGCAGTACTTC. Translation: CASSLAPGGAYEQYF.

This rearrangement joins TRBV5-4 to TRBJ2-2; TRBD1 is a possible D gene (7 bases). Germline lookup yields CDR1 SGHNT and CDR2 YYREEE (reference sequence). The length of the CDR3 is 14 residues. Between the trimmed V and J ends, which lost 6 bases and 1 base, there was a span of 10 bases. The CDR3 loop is CASTGDRNTGELFF. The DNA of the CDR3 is TGTGCCAGCACGGGGGACAGGAACACCGGGGAGCTGTTTTTT.

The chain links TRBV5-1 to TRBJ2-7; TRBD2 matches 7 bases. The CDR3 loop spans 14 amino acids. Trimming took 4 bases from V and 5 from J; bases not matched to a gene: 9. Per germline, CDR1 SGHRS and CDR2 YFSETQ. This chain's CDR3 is CASSGRAGANEQYF. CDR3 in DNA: TGCGCCAGCAGCGGGAGGGCGGGAGCAAACGAGCAGTACTTC.

CDR3 residues: CASSMGGAYNEQFF. DNA for the CDR3: TGTGCCAGTAGTATGGGGGGGGCCTACAATGAGCAGTTCTTC. This chain joins TRBV19 and TRBJ2-1; TRBD2 matches at 7 bases. Looked up from germline, CDR1 is LNHDA and CDR2 is SQIVND (reference sequence). This CDR3 is built from 14 residues. V was clipped by 3 bases and J by 2 bases; unmatched bases: 1.